This entry features one T cell receptor beta chain sequence. This specimen comes from a study of OX40 agonist ivuxolimab in advanced cancers. Study overall: Patients took ivuxolimab, an agonistic anti-OX40 (CD134) antibody. Subjects had a mean age of around 60 years, with a range of 23 to 79; just over 80% were male. Three patients, one with hepatocellular carcinoma and two with cutaneous melanoma, achieved partial responses.

Here immunoSEQ multiplex PCR was the method, and the copy in TCRdb shows in-frame clones only, minus some. This table holds about 12,000 clones, around 80% found once. CDR1 is SEHNR and CDR2 is FQNEAQ in the germline V gene (reference sequence). The V and J ends lost 5 bases and 12 bases, in that order; junction bases with no gene match: 12. The CDR3 length is 14 residues. V and J are TRBV7-9 and TRBJ2-1; 8 nucleotides match TRBD2. The clonotype comes from an adult with an advanced solid tumor such as melanoma, head and neck, liver or kidney cancer. Sequenced material: CD4+ or CD8+ T cells sorted from blood, taken in a trial of the OX40 agonist ivuxolimab. CDR3 nucleotides: TGTGCCAGCAGCAAACCGGGACTAGATGTAGCGCAGTTCTTC. Its translation is CASSKPGLDVAQFF.